The 25 T cell receptor beta chains in this list originate from one sample, sequenced in a study of cytomegalovirus exposure and HLA in healthy donors. The PCR employed 60 Vbeta primers together with 13 Jbeta primers. TCRdb's table, derived via immunoSEQ multiplex PCR, lists solely in-frame clones and lacks some. This table holds approximately 100,000 clones, roughly a tenth found once. The sequencing sample was made of PBMCs. The receptors originated from a man in his fifties in good health and CMV-seropositive.

The genes are TRBV11-3 and TRBJ2-7; D might be TRBD1 (5 bases). This CDR3 region has 14 residues. With 0 bases removed from V and 1 base from J, the gap between germline ends came to 7 bases. CDR1 and CDR2 from the germline V gene are SGHNT and YENEEA. DNA for the CDR3: TGTGCCAGCAGCTTAGAAGGGGAATCCTACGAGCAGTACTTC. Translated, it gives CASSLEGESYEQYF.

Only a few counts were recorded for this clone. A junction end diverges from the germline sequence, so it may reflect a read error. The rearrangement joins TRBV6-1 to TRBJ2-7; 8 positions match TRBD2. Germline V gene data show CDR1 as MNHNS and CDR2 as SASEGT. The CDR3 has 13 amino acids. The CDR3 spells CASSKAGVVGQYF. CDR3 DNA: TGTGCCAGCAGTAAAGCGGGAGTGGTAGGGCAGTACTTC.

The sample holds many counts of this clone. The chain employs TRBV6-6 and TRBJ2-2, with 7 bases matching TRBD1. Per germline, CDR1 MNHNY and CDR2 SVGAGI (reference sequence). Unmatched junction bases numbered 9, after V lost 7 bases and J lost 4 bases. This CDR3 contains 15 residues. The CDR3 nucleotides read TGTGCCAGCACCCGCGACAGGGCGGTCACCGGGGAGCTGTTTTTT. Translation gives CASTRDRAVTGELFF.

The CDR3 loop is CASSFTGVGSQPQHF. CDR3 bases: TGTGCCAGCAGCTTCACAGGGGTCGGGAGTCAGCCCCAGCATTTT. The rearrangement joins TRBV27 to TRBJ1-5, with 7 bases fitting TRBD1. CDR1 MNHEY and CDR2 SMNVEV come from the germline V gene (reference sequence). CDR3 length equals 15 residues. After removal of 6 bases from V and 6 bases from J, the junction contained 11 bases not matched to a gene.

This clone was found a few times. The chain is built from TRBV2 and TRBJ2-4, with 10 bases matching TRBD1. Losses at the gene ends were 6 bases for V and 8 bases for J; bases not matched to a gene: 4. The CDR3 is 13 residues long. Germline V gene data show CDR1 as SNHLY and CDR2 as FYNNEI. The DNA for the CDR3 is TGTGCCAGCAGCCGGACAGGGGGAGACATTCAGTACTTC. Its protein is CASSRTGGDIQYF.

The chain uses TRBV2 and TRBJ2-7, with TRBD1 matching over 9 bases. This CDR3 contains 13 residues. After removal of 7 bases from V and 6 bases from J, the junction contained 7 bases not matched to a gene. Germline CDR1 and CDR2: SNHLY and FYNNEI. This chain's CDR3 is CASTLDRGSEQYF. The CDR3, as DNA: TGTGCCAGCACACTGGACAGGGGCTCCGAGCAGTACTTC.

This clone was seen repeatedly, ten times or more. The chain joins TRBV7-9 to TRBJ2-3; 12 bases line up with TRBD2. Germline lookup yields CDR1 SEHNR and CDR2 FQNEAQ (reference sequence). The CDR3 sequence is 16 residues long. With V trimmed by 1 base and J by 6 bases, 5 bases remained unmatched. The CDR3 here is CASSLGLAGVSDTQYF. The CDR3 nucleotides are TGTGCCAGCAGCTTAGGACTAGCGGGAGTTTCGGATACGCAGTATTTT.

The chain is built from TRBV30 and TRBJ2-3, with 9 positions matching TRBD2. This CDR3 spans 14 amino acids. Germline lookup yields CDR1 GTSNPN and CDR2 SVGIG (reference sequence). V shed 4 bases, J shed 5 bases, and the junction held 7 bases outside the gene matches. The CDR3 coding sequence is TGTGCCTGGATACCGGGACTAGCCCTAGATACGCAGTATTTT. This encodes CAWIPGLALDTQYF. The entire variable domain, with the rest obtained from reference TRBV30 and TRBJ2-3, is as follows: SQTIHQWPATLVQPVGSPLSLECTVEGTSNPNLYWYRQAAGRGLQLLFYSVGIGQISSEVPQNLSASRPQDRQFILSSKKLLLSDSGFYLCAWIPGLALDTQYFGPGTRLTVL.

The chain couples TRBV7-2 to TRBJ2-3; D is possibly TRBD2 (5 bases). The CDR3 has 15 residues. Trimming cost V 0 bases and J 4 bases, with 11 bases left between them. Germline lookup yields CDR1 SGHTA and CDR2 FQGNSA. The CDR3 spells CASSLAGAGADTQYF. The CDR3 coding sequence is TGTGCCAGCAGCTTAGCGGGAGCCGGCGCAGATACGCAGTATTTT. The whole variable domain, filled in from reference TRBV7-2 and TRBJ2-3, reads GAGVSQSPSNKVTEKGKDVELRCDPISGHTALYWYRQSLGQGLEFLIYFQGNSAPDKSGLPSDRFSAERTGGSVSTLTIQRTQQEDSAVYLCASSLAGAGADTQYFGPGTRLTVL.

The chain employs TRBV5-1 and TRBJ1-1, with 7 bases lining up with TRBD1. Germline V gene sequence: CDR1 SGHRS, CDR2 YFSETQ. This CDR3 is 15 amino acids long. Losses at the gene ends were 5 bases for V and 0 bases for J; bases not matched to a gene: 7. In DNA form, the CDR3 reads TGCGCCAGCAGGTCGGGGGACAGCCTGAACACTGAAGCTTTCTTT. Protein product: CASRSGDSLNTEAFF.

The rearrangement uses TRBV30 and TRBJ1-1, with D possibly matching TRBD1 (6 bases). The CDR3 spans 13 residues. CDR1 is GTSNPN, CDR2 SVGIG, per germline (reference sequence). Trimming stripped 5 bases from V and 4 bases from J, with 14 bases between. CDR3 sequence (DNA): TGTGCCTGGGACGAACAGGGTCCCACTGAAGCTTTCTTT. Translated: CAWDEQGPTEAFF.

This clone was counted between two and nine times. The chain employs TRBV29-1 and TRBJ2-7; possibly TRBD1 for D (6 bases). Trimming took off 3 bases at V and 6 bases at J, with 15 bases between the two ends. Germline V gives CDR1 SQVTM, CDR2 ANQGSEA. The length of the CDR3 is 13 residues. The CDR3: CSVEEAGTPEQYF. The CDR3 nucleotides are TGCAGCGTTGAGGAGGCCGGGACACCCGAGCAGTACTTC.

The chain joins TRBV28 to TRBJ1-3, with 10 positions matching TRBD1. This CDR3 is built from 17 residues. J was trimmed by 0 bases and V by 5 bases; bases with no gene match: 7. From germline, CDR1 is MDHEN and CDR2 SYDVKM. CDR3: CASSSRGQGPSGNTIYF. CDR3 sequence (DNA): TGTGCCAGCAGTAGTAGGGGACAGGGGCCCTCTGGAAACACCATATATTTT.

This clone was counted a few times. V usage is TRBV5-6 and J usage is TRBJ1-5, with 10 positions matching TRBD1. From germline, CDR1 is SGHDT and CDR2 YYEEEE. V was clipped by 2 bases and J by 7 bases; unmatched bases: 6. CDR3 length equals 15 residues. The CDR3 protein is CASSFSGTGVQPQHF. CDR3 DNA: TGTGCCAGCAGCTTCTCCGGGACAGGGGTCCAGCCCCAGCATTTT.

The chain couples TRBV5-1 to TRBJ1-1; possibly TRBD1 for D (5 bases). V lost 4 bases and J 1 base, leaving 11 bases between the germline ends. This CDR3 has 14 amino acids. Germline CDR1 and CDR2: SGHRS and YFSETQ. CDR3 in DNA: TGCGCCAGCAGCCTACGGACATCGAACACTGAAGCTTTCTTT. Encoded protein: CASSLRTSNTEAFF.

This clone occurred a few times. This chain links TRBV4-2 with TRBJ2-2, with 12 nucleotides matching TRBD1. CDR1 LGHNA and CDR2 YNFKEQ come from the germline V gene. The length of the CDR3 is 18 residues. With V trimmed by 1 base and J by 5 bases, 8 bases remained unmatched. This CDR3 reads CASSQAGTGGVGTGELFF. CDR3 bases: TGTGCCAGCAGCCAAGCCGGGACAGGGGGCGTTGGGACCGGGGAGCTGTTTTTT.

This clone came up many times. Other DNA sequences from this sample encode an identical CDR3 as well. This chain uses TRBV7-9 with TRBJ2-1, with TRBD2 matching 9 bases. Germline values: CDR1 SEHNR, CDR2 FQNEAQ (reference sequence). The J segment lost 2 bases and the V segment lost 4 bases, leaving 3 bases of the junction unmatched. The length of the CDR3 is 15 residues. The CDR3 nucleotides are TGTGCCAGCAGCTCTAGACTAGCGGCCTACAATGAGCAGTTCTTC. It codes for CASSSRLAAYNEQFF. Full variable domain (remainder filled in from reference TRBV7-9 and TRBJ2-1): DTGVSQNPRHKITKRGQNVTFRCDPISEHNRLYWYRQTLGQGPEFLTYFQNEAQLEKSRLLSDRFSAERPKGSFSTLEIQRTEQGDSAMYLCASSSRLAAYNEQFFGPGTRLTVL.

This clone has a handful of counts. The chain has TRBV19 and TRBJ2-2; tentative D call: TRBD2 (6 bases). V was shortened by 7 bases and J by 4 bases, with 16 bases between the two germline ends. The CDR3 consists of 15 residues. Germline V gene data show CDR1 as LNHDA and CDR2 as SQIVND (reference sequence). The CDR3 DNA sequence: TGTGCCAGTAATTCTGCTAGCGTTATCACCGGGGAGCTGTTTTTT. This codes for CASNSASVITGELFF.

This chain uses TRBV5-1 with TRBJ2-5, with 7 bases matching TRBD1. Germline CDR1 is SGHRS and CDR2 is YFSETQ. The CDR3 contains 13 residues. Trimming took 2 bases from V and 3 from J; bases not matched to a gene: 1. The CDR3 sequence is CASSLGTEETQYF. CDR3 nucleotides: TGCGCCAGCAGCTTAGGGACAGAAGAGACCCAGTACTTC.

To note about this clone: At one of its ends the junction is not consistent with the germline gene, which may arise from a read error. The rearrangement uses TRBV6-1 and TRBJ1-5; D uncertain. This CDR3 comprises 15 residues. Germline V gene sequence: CDR1 MNHNS, CDR2 SASEGT. The chain's CDR3 is CASSDGRFGNQHQHF. CDR3 bases: TGTGCCAGCAGTGACGGCAGGTTTGGCAATCAGCACCAGCATTTT.

This clone was seen more than once but under ten times. The chain recombines TRBV5-1 with TRBJ2-5; TRBD2 aligns across 8 bases. The V and J ends lost 0 bases and 3 bases, in that order; junction bases with no gene match: 7. The CDR3 sequence is 16 residues long. CDR1 is SGHRS and CDR2 is YFSETQ in the germline V gene. The CDR3 spells CASSLAPSGSEETQYF. In nucleotides, the CDR3 is TGCGCCAGCAGCTTGGCCCCTAGCGGGTCAGAAGAGACCCAGTACTTC.

This clone has just a few counts. V and J are TRBV6-6 and TRBJ1-1; 8 nucleotides match TRBD1. This CDR3 is 12 amino acids long. Germline V gene data show CDR1 as MNHNY and CDR2 as SVGAGI (reference sequence). Trimming took 7 bases from V and 6 from J; bases not matched to a gene: 4. CDR3 sequence: CASNRGQAEAFF. CDR3 nucleotide sequence: TGTGCCAGCAACCGGGGACAGGCTGAAGCTTTCTTT.

V gene TRBV19 combines with J gene TRBJ2-6; D is perhaps TRBD1 (6 bases). Looked up from germline, CDR1 is LNHDA and CDR2 is SQIVND (reference sequence). V lost 4 bases, J lost 4 bases, and 11 bases lay in between. This CDR3 is 15 amino acids long. CDR3 nucleotides: TGTGCCAGTAGTACGACAGGTTCGGGGGCCAACGTCCTGACTTTC. Its translation: CASSTTGSGANVLTF.

This clone came up a few times. The chain links TRBV19 to TRBJ1-2; possible D gene TRBD1, 6 bases. Germline V gene data show CDR1 as LNHDA and CDR2 as SQIVND (reference sequence). The CDR3 loop spans 14 amino acids. The V end lost 5 bases, the J end lost 5 bases, and 15 bases lay between the germline ends. DNA for the CDR3: TGTGCCAGTAGTCGATGGGAAGGGGGATATGGCTACACCTTC. Protein: CASSRWEGGYGYTF.

The rearrangement links TRBV9 to TRBJ2-7, with 10 nucleotides matching TRBD2. V trimming: 0 bases; J trimming: 4 bases; junction bases outside the gene matches: 4. Germline V CDR1 and CDR2: SGDLS, YYNGEE. This CDR3 has 15 amino acids. The CDR3 DNA reads as TGTGCCAGCAGCGTAGCAATGACTAGCGGGTACGAGCAGTACTTC. Its translation: CASSVAMTSGYEQYF.